The 7 T cell receptor beta chains given below trace back to one sample, sequenced in a study of cytomegalovirus exposure and HLA in healthy donors. Sequenced by immunoSEQ multiplex PCR; TCRdb stores in-frame clones only, minus some. The sample gives about 120,000 clones, 86% of which show up once; around 5.1% is in the top ten. Sequenced input: PBMCs. These receptor sequences come from a man aged 18 to 30 in good health and CMV-seronegative.

CDR3 loop: CASSSGSSRKAGELFF. CDR3 nucleotide sequence: TGTGCCAGCAGTTCCGGGTCGAGCCGCAAGGCCGGGGAGCTGTTTTTT. The chain employs TRBV6-5 and TRBJ2-2, with D hard to call. CDR1 is MNHEY and CDR2 is SVGAGI in the germline V gene. The length of the CDR3 is 16 residues. V lost 4 bases, J lost 6 bases, and 18 bases lay in between.

On this clone itself: At one end, the junction sequence differs from germline, possibly due to a read error. The rearrangement links TRBV27 to TRBJ1-1; D is unclear. CDR1 is MNHEY, CDR2 SMNVEV, per germline (reference sequence). The CDR3 runs to 14 residues. The CDR3 DNA reads as TGTGCCAGCAGTCTATCCCCAGTTGGCACTGAAGCTTTCTTT. Residues: CASSLSPVGTEAFF.

The chain couples TRBV6-1 to TRBJ1-5; tentatively, D is TRBD1 (5 bases). This CDR3 is 14 amino acids long. Germline V gene sequence: CDR1 MNHNS, CDR2 SASEGT. V was cut by 0 bases and J by 6 bases, with 9 bases left in between. The CDR3 nucleotides are TGTGCCAGCAGTGAAGCCGGGGGAAGTCAGCCCCAGCATTTT. This gives the protein CASSEAGGSQPQHF.

V is TRBV6-1 and J is TRBJ2-5, with 8 nucleotides matching TRBD1. The CDR3 runs 15 residues. Germline lookup yields CDR1 MNHNS and CDR2 SASEGT. V shed 5 bases and J 4 bases; nucleotides not matched to a gene: 9. Written as DNA, the CDR3 is TGTGCCAGCAGTCCGGACAGGGCCTTGGGAGAGACCCAGTACTTC. This codes for CASSPDRALGETQYF.

The chain has TRBV12-2 and TRBJ1-1; the D call of TRBD1 is as the table states it, not checked on the DNA. TRBV12-2 is reported as a pseudogene. The CDR3 is made up of 16 amino acids. This chain's CDR3 is CASRPVDRPMNTEAFF. The CDR3 DNA sequence: TGTGCAAGTCGCCCCGTGGACAGGCCCATGAACACTGAAGCTTTCTTT.

The V gene is TRBV5-4, the J gene TRBJ2-5; D may be TRBD2 (6 bases). V was cut by 3 bases and J by 5 bases, with 17 bases left in between. The CDR3 covers 15 residues. Germline CDR1 is SGHNT and CDR2 is YYREEE (reference sequence). CDR3: CASSSLTSPYETQYF. The CDR3 bases are TGTGCCAGCAGCTCCTTAACTAGCCCGTACGAGACCCAGTACTTC.

The chain links TRBV19 to TRBJ1-4, with 9 bases lining up with TRBD1. J lost 8 bases, V lost 3 bases, and 7 bases had no gene match. The germline gives CDR1 LNHDA, CDR2 SQIVND (reference sequence). The CDR3 loop spans 15 amino acids. In DNA form, the CDR3 reads TGTGCCAGTAGTATTAGTACAGGGGGCGCGGAAAAACTGTTTTTT. This translates into CASSISTGGAEKLFF.